This is a list of T cell receptor beta chains from one sample in a study of OX40 agonist ivuxolimab in advanced cancers. Profiled with immunoSEQ multiplex PCR; TCRdb holds only in-frame clones, not every one. The table lists fewer than 100,000 clones, approximately 90% of them singletons. The material was CD4+ or CD8+ T cells sorted from blood, obtained in a trial of the OX40 agonist ivuxolimab. The receptor source for this set is an adult with an advanced solid tumor such as melanoma, head and neck, liver or kidney cancer. Each CDR3 is given without its conserved first and last residue. D genes are given only for firm matches.

d_call: -
cdr3_length: 12
v_call: TRBV2
cdr3_aa: ASSERAGNTEAF

d_call: -
cdr3_length: 11
v_call: TRBV11-3
cdr3_aa: ASSLGTTETQY

d_call: -
cdr3_length: 10
v_call: TRBV7-3
cdr3_aa: ATRSSYYEQY

d_call: -
cdr3_length: 10
v_call: TRBV10-3
cdr3_aa: AISGPSGEQF

d_call: TRBD2
cdr3_length: 12
v_call: TRBV7-6
cdr3_aa: ASSSMGLVGEQY

d_call: -
cdr3_length: 16
v_call: TRBV4-1
cdr3_aa: ASSQISSLTLYSYEQY

d_call: -
cdr3_length: 11
v_call: TRBV10-1
cdr3_aa: ASSEDTRAEAF

d_call: -
cdr3_length: 14
v_call: TRBV2
cdr3_aa: ASSFPQGSSGNTIY

d_call: -
cdr3_length: 15
v_call: TRBV2
cdr3_aa: AKEKTPKGRGAGELF

d_call: -
cdr3_length: 13
v_call: TRBV7-3
cdr3_aa: ASSLEVRVYNEQF

d_call: -
cdr3_length: 13
v_call: TRBV6-5
cdr3_aa: ASSYEGLSYNEQF

d_call: -
cdr3_length: 12
v_call: TRBV19
cdr3_aa: ASRRLDRNYGYT

d_call: -
cdr3_length: 14
v_call: TRBV18
cdr3_aa: ASSPIRPGVVDEQY

d_call: -
cdr3_length: 12
v_call: TRBV7-2
cdr3_aa: ASSPAWGANEQY

d_call: -
cdr3_length: 11
v_call: TRBV18
cdr3_aa: ASSQGMGREQY

d_call: -
cdr3_length: 13
v_call: TRBV11-2
cdr3_aa: ASTPDSRYSYEQY